Presented here are 10 T cell receptor beta chains from one specimen sequenced in a study of post-analysis software for immune sequencing data. Notes on the study in general: Four or five TRBV segments were more frequent in patients than controls; TRBV5-6, TRBV5-1 and TRBV20-1 belonged to this group.

The TCR beta cDNA libraries carried unique molecular identifiers. Each CDR3 protein is one row after TCRdb ran MiXCR on the PCR reads. The sample consists of approximately 400,000 distinct CDR3 sequences, roughly 36% of them appearing once. Which antigens these TCRs recognize remains unknown. Specimen: blood. The receptors were sampled from a girl between 10 and 17 years old with multiple sclerosis.

J is TRBJ2-5 and V is TRBV5-1, with 7 bases matching TRBD1. The V and J ends lost 1 base and 2 bases, in that order; junction bases with no gene match: 2. The CDR3 totals 14 residues. Germline-derived CDR1 and CDR2 are SGHRS and YFSETQ. CDR3 region: CASSLRGQQETQYF. The CDR3 DNA is TGCGCCAGCAGCTTGCGGGGACAGCAAGAGACCCAGTACTTC. Based on the CDR3 plus reference TRBV5-1 and TRBJ2-5, the full variable domain is KAGVTQTPRYLIKTRGQQVTLSCSPISGHRSVSWYQQTPGQGLQFLFEYFSETQRNKGNFPGRFSGRQFSNSRSEMNVSTLELGDSALYLCASSLRGQQETQYFGPGTRLLVL.

This clonotype appeared a few times. The chain joins TRBV10-3 to TRBJ2-3, with D perhaps matching TRBD1 or TRBD2 (5 bases each). This CDR3 comprises 14 residues. V lost 7 bases and J 0 bases, leaving 11 bases between the germline ends. CDR1 ENHRY and CDR2 SYGVKD come from the germline V gene. The CDR3 reads CAIKTAASTDTQYF. Written as DNA, the CDR3 is TGTGCCATCAAGACAGCGGCTAGCACAGATACGCAGTATTTT.

The V call is TRBV20-1, the J call TRBJ2-1; the D gene is possibly TRBD2 (7 bases). The germline V and J ends were trimmed by 4 bases and 5 bases, with 21 bases remaining between them. Germline assignment: CDR1 DFQATT and CDR2 SNEGSKA (reference sequence). The length of the CDR3 is 16 residues. As DNA, the CDR3 is TGCAGTGCTACAGAGGGACGCGGGGAGGGGGACAATGAGCAGTTCTTC. This translates into CSATEGRGEGDNEQFF.

With respect to this clonotype: A much larger clone is a single base away; this may be a read error. The chain uses TRBV10-3 and TRBJ2-6, with 7 bases aligning to TRBD1. Germline V gene data show CDR1 as ENHRY and CDR2 as SYGVKD. The CDR3 contains 14 residues. The CDR3, as DNA: TGTGTCATCAGGGACAGCTCTGGGGCCAACGTCCTGACTTTC. Translating gives CVIRDSSGANVLTF.

The table lists this clonotype with a few counts. The chain carries TRBV15 and TRBJ2-4; 10 bases match TRBD2. The CDR3 extends over 16 amino acids. J lost 5 bases, V lost 5 bases, and 9 bases had no gene match. Germline V gene data show CDR1 as LNHNV and CDR2 as YYDKDF (reference sequence). The DNA for the CDR3 is TGTGCCACCAGCGGGAGTGACCTAGCGGGGGAAAACATTCAGTACTTC. Its translation is CATSGSDLAGENIQYF.

The genes are TRBV5-1 and TRBJ1-1; possibly TRBD1 for D (6 bases). CDR1 is SGHRS and CDR2 is YFSETQ in the germline V gene. V lost 7 bases to trimming and J lost 0 bases, with 19 bases between them. The CDR3 covers 16 residues. The CDR3, as DNA: TGCGCCAGCCGCTCCCAACAACAGGGATTGAACACTGAAGCTTTCTTT. Its protein product is CASRSQQQGLNTEAFF.

This clonotype has more than one count but fewer than ten. The chain couples TRBV5-1 to TRBJ2-7, with D tentatively TRBD1 (6 bases). Germline assignment: CDR1 SGHRS and CDR2 YFSETQ. V shed 1 base and J shed 3 bases, with 11 bases lying between them. The length of the CDR3 is 14 residues. Here the CDR3 reads CASSLKGHFYEQYF. Here the CDR3 DNA reads TGCGCCAGCAGCTTGAAGGGACACTTCTACGAGCAGTACTTC.

This chain connects TRBV12-3 or TRBV12-4 to TRBJ1-1; maybe TRBD1 (5 bases). V shed 1 base and J shed 7 bases, with 10 bases lying between them. This CDR3 has 13 amino acids. CDR3 region: CASSLVEGVEAFF. In nucleotides, the CDR3 is TGTGCCAGCAGTTTAGTAGAAGGGGTTGAAGCTTTCTTT.

The V call is TRBV10-3, the J call TRBJ2-5; 8 bases match TRBD2. Per germline, CDR1 ENHRY and CDR2 SYGVKD. Losses at the gene ends were 8 bases for V and 5 bases for J; bases not matched to a gene: 4. CDR3 length: 12 residues. DNA of the CDR3: TGTGCCATCGGACTAGCACAGGAGACCCAGTACTTC. Amino acid sequence: CAIGLAQETQYF.

The table lists this clonotype with a few counts. The CDR3 spells CASSLPTGSEKLFF. CDR3 DNA: TGTGCCAGCAGCTTACCGACAGGGAGTGAAAAACTGTTTTTT. This chain joins TRBV7-8 and TRBJ1-4; TRBD1 agrees at 7 bases. J gave up 7 bases and V 2 bases, and 4 bases lay outside the gene matches. The CDR3 contains 14 residues. Germline V gene data show CDR1 as SGHVS and CDR2 as FQNEAQ.